These 23 T cell receptor beta chains were all obtained from the same sample, sequenced in a study of T cell responses to AZD1222 COVID-19 vaccine. The table came from immunoSEQ multiplex PCR; TCRdb's copy has only in-frame clones and leaves some out. The sample contains about 140,000 clones, 85% to 95% of which appear only once. The sample was peripheral blood, taken after recovery from COVID-19. These receptors all stem from an adult who had recovered from COVID-19.

Concerning this clone itself: The junction departs from germline at one end; a sequencing error may be responsible. The chain has TRBV15 and TRBJ2-7, with TRBD2 identical over 11 bases. The V gene's germline CDR1 is LNHNV and CDR2 YYDKDF (reference sequence). This CDR3 contains 16 residues. The CDR3 DNA reads TGTGCCACCAGCAGAGATCGAACTAGCGGGAGCTACAAGCAGTACTTC. It specifies CATSRDRTSGSYKQYF.

This clone was observed a handful of times. CDR3 in amino acids: CASSQGLRAGELFF. The CDR3 region has the DNA TGTGCCAGCAGCCAGGGACTTAGGGCCGGGGAGCTGTTTTTT. The chain has TRBV9 and TRBJ2-2; possible D gene TRBD2, 6 bases. V lost 4 bases and J lost 6, with 13 bases in between. This CDR3 region has 14 residues. The germline V gene has CDR1 SGDLS and CDR2 YYNGEE.

The chain links TRBV11-2 to TRBJ1-1, with a tentative D call TRBD1 (5 bases). The ends were cut back, 5 bases at V and 5 bases at J, with 12 bases in the middle. The CDR3 is 13 amino acids. Germline CDR1 and CDR2: SGHAT and FQNNGV. CDR3 amino acids: CASSPQAGTEAFF. The CDR3, as DNA: TGTGCCAGCAGCCCCCAGGCAGGGACTGAAGCTTTCTTT.

J is TRBJ2-1 and V is TRBV29-1; no clear D. The V gene's germline CDR1 is SQVTM and CDR2 ANQGSEA. The CDR3 extends over 12 amino acids. Trimming shortened V by 3 bases and J by 0 bases, and 3 bases separated the two germline ends. The CDR3 nucleotides are TGCAGCGTTGAGGGCTCCTACAATGAGCAGTTCTTC. This gives the protein CSVEGSYNEQFF.

V is TRBV5-1 and J is TRBJ2-6; 11 nucleotides align to TRBD2. The ends lost 4 bases at V and 2 bases at J; junction bases unmatched: 23. In germline, CDR1 is SGHRS, CDR2 YFSETQ. The CDR3 extends over 23 amino acids. The CDR3 DNA sequence: TGCGCCAGCAGCCCTGCCCATTTAATACTAGCGGGGGACCCCCACGCTGGGGCCAACGTCCTGACTTTC. Its protein is CASSPAHLILAGDPHAGANVLTF.

The genes are TRBV28 and TRBJ2-7; 7 bases map to TRBD2. Germline values: CDR1 MDHEN, CDR2 SYDVKM. Trimming cost V 5 bases and J 0 bases; bases outside gene matches: 7. The CDR3 is 15 residues long. CDR3 sequence (DNA): TGTGCCAGCAGTCGGGGAGGGACGGGCTCCTACGAGCAGTACTTC. Amino acid sequence: CASSRGGTGSYEQYF.

This chain joins TRBV19 and TRBJ2-7; TRBD2 aligns across 11 bases. This CDR3 is built from 16 residues. Germline CDR1 and CDR2: LNHDA and SQIVND (reference sequence). Trimming at V came to 3 bases and at J to 6 bases, leaving 10 bases not matched to a gene. The CDR3 region has the DNA TGTGCCAGTAGTATTGTAGCGGGAGGGCCTGTGGCCGAGCAGTACTTC. This codes for CASSIVAGGPVAEQYF. Variable domain in full (rest from reference TRBV19 and TRBJ2-7): DGGITQSPKYLFRKEGQNVTLSCEQNLNHDAMYWYRQDPGQGLRLIYYSQIVNDFQKGDIAEGYSVSREKKESFPLTVTSAQKNPTAFYLCASSIVAGGPVAEQYFGPGTRLTVT.

The chain uses TRBV28 and TRBJ2-7, with D perhaps given as TRBD1 or TRBD2 (5 bases each). This CDR3 contains 14 residues. Germline CDR1 is MDHEN and CDR2 is SYDVKM. The V and J ends lost 5 bases and 0 bases respectively, with 11 bases between them. CDR3 DNA: TGTGCCAGCAGTCGGGGACGAAGCTCCTACGAGCAGTACTTC. Amino acid sequence: CASSRGRSSYEQYF.

The chain recombines TRBV19 with TRBJ2-1, with TRBD2 matching over 10 bases. The V gene's germline CDR1 is LNHDA and CDR2 SQIVND (reference sequence). This CDR3 is built from 17 residues. V shed 5 bases and J 0 bases; nucleotides not matched to a gene: 7. The CDR3 protein is CASSPRAGGSSYNEQFF. DNA for the CDR3: TGTGCCAGTAGTCCCCGAGCGGGAGGGAGCTCCTACAATGAGCAGTTCTTC.

The chain recombines TRBV7-3 with TRBJ1-2, with a possible D match to TRBD1 (6 bases). The V and J ends lost 5 bases and 8 bases respectively, with 15 bases between them. CDR1 and CDR2 from the germline V gene are SGHTA and FQGTGA. This CDR3 has 13 amino acids. CDR3 sequence (DNA): TGTGCCAGCAGCCGTACAGGGTTGGGAGGCTACACCTTC. Its translation is CASSRTGLGGYTF.

This clone was counted between two and nine times. The chain uses TRBV14 and TRBJ1-2; D not certain. V dropped 2 bases and J dropped 8 bases, with 12 bases sitting between them. Germline CDR1 SGHDN, CDR2 FVKESK. The CDR3 is 13 residues long. Here the CDR3 DNA reads TGTGCCAGCAGCCAATCTCGGTTGGGGGGCTACACCTTC. It translates to CASSQSRLGGYTF. The full variable domain, rest sourced from reference TRBV14 and TRBJ1-2, is EAGVTQFPSHSVIEKGQTVTLRCDPISGHDNLYWYRRVMGKEIKFLLHFVKESKQDESGMPNNRFLAERTGGTYSTLKVQPAELEDSGVYFCASSQSRLGGYTFGSGTRLTVV.

This rearrangement joins TRBV5-1 to TRBJ2-7, with no clear D. CDR3 length: 14 residues. V dropped 4 bases and J dropped 0 bases, with 11 bases sitting between them. Germline values: CDR1 SGHRS, CDR2 YFSETQ. DNA of the CDR3: TGCGCCAGCAGCCCGGACGGAGTCTCCTACGAGCAGTACTTC. Amino acid sequence: CASSPDGVSYEQYF.

This clone appeared a single time. This sequence joins TRBV5-6 and TRBJ2-2, with 10 nucleotides matching TRBD1. The CDR3 covers 17 residues. Losses at the gene ends were 0 bases for V and 5 bases for J; bases not matched to a gene: 7. The germline V gene encodes CDR1 SGHDT and CDR2 YYEEEE. The CDR3 protein is CASSLAWDRGGTGELFF. The CDR3 coding sequence is TGTGCCAGCAGCTTGGCATGGGACAGGGGAGGAACCGGGGAGCTGTTTTTT. The whole variable domain, filled in from reference TRBV5-6 and TRBJ2-2, reads DAGVTQSPTHLIKTRGQQVTLRCSPKSGHDTVSWYQQALGQGPQFIFQYYEEEERQRGNFPDRFSGHQFPNYSSELNVNALLLGDSALYLCASSLAWDRGGTGELFFGEGSRLTVL.

V is TRBV3-1 (or the pseudogene TRBV3-2) and J is TRBJ1-4; TRBD1 aligns across 7 bases. The CDR3 has 17 amino acids. V shed 4 bases and J 3 bases; nucleotides not matched to a gene: 11. Germline assignment: CDR1 LGHDT and CDR2 YNNKEL (reference sequence). Written as DNA, the CDR3 is TGTGCCAGCAGCCGACTCACGACAGGGCGGGCTAATGAAAAACTGTTTTTT. Its protein is CASSRLTTGRANEKLFF.

The V call is TRBV5-1, the J call TRBJ1-1; 7 nucleotides match TRBD1. CDR3 length equals 15 residues. CDR1 is SGHRS, CDR2 YFSETQ, per germline. Unmatched junction bases numbered 9, after V lost 4 bases and J lost 3 bases. CDR3 in amino acids: CASSPETGRYTEAFF. As DNA, the CDR3 is TGCGCCAGCAGCCCGGAGACAGGGCGGTACACTGAAGCTTTCTTT.

The J gene is TRBJ1-2, the V gene TRBV5-1; 8 bases are shared with TRBD1. J lost 3 bases, V lost 0 bases, and 7 bases had no gene match. Germline lookup yields CDR1 SGHRS and CDR2 YFSETQ. The CDR3 covers 16 residues. The CDR3 reads CASSLAPTGEDYGYTF. The CDR3 region has the DNA TGCGCCAGCAGCTTGGCCCCGACAGGGGAGGACTATGGCTACACCTTC.

The genes are TRBV27 and TRBJ1-2, with D possibly matching TRBD1 (5 bases). In germline, CDR1 is MNHEY, CDR2 SMNVEV (reference sequence). The CDR3 totals 14 residues. With 7 bases removed from V and 4 bases from J, the gap between germline ends came to 16 bases. CDR3 in amino acids: CASTPGTGAYGYTF. DNA for the CDR3: TGTGCCAGCACCCCGGGAACTGGGGCCTATGGCTACACCTTC.

The chain recombines TRBV7-6 with TRBJ2-2, with 8 positions matching TRBD2. V was clipped by 3 bases and J by 5 bases; unmatched bases: 5. This CDR3 has 15 residues. CDR1 is SGHVS and CDR2 is FNYEAQ in the germline V gene. CDR3 sequence reads: CASSFGAGGTGELFF. The CDR3 bases are TGTGCCAGCAGCTTTGGTGCGGGAGGTACCGGGGAGCTGTTTTTT.

The rearrangement joins TRBV29-1 to TRBJ2-7; TRBD2 aligns across 12 bases. CDR3 length equals 16 residues. Per germline, CDR1 SQVTM and CDR2 ANQGSEA. J was trimmed by 2 bases and V by 4 bases; bases with no gene match: 9. The CDR3 protein is CSVAQSSGRGPYEQYF. CDR3 DNA sequence: TGCAGCGTTGCGCAGTCTAGCGGGAGGGGGCCCTACGAGCAGTACTTC.

The gene calls are TRBV11-2 and TRBJ2-5; maybe TRBD2 (7 bases). There are 15 residues in the CDR3. Germline lookup yields CDR1 SGHAT and CDR2 FQNNGV. Trimming took 1 base from V and 7 from J, leaving 16 bases between them. The CDR3 bases are TGTGCCAGCAGCTTAGGAACGGGGGGCCCCGGGACCCAGTACTTC. Its translation is CASSLGTGGPGTQYF.

This rearrangement joins TRBV7-9 to TRBJ2-3; 7 bases are shared with TRBD2. Germline V CDR1 and CDR2: SEHNR, FQNEAQ (reference sequence). The CDR3 loop spans 15 amino acids. V was clipped by 5 bases and J by 0 bases; unmatched bases: 5. The CDR3 protein is CASSPSGASTDTQYF. Here the CDR3 DNA reads TGTGCCAGCAGCCCCAGCGGGGCTAGCACAGATACGCAGTATTTT.

This sequence joins TRBV3-1 (or the pseudogene TRBV3-2) and TRBJ1-2; D is unclear. Per germline, CDR1 LGHDT and CDR2 YNNKEL (reference sequence). This CDR3 spans 12 amino acids. The V end lost 4 bases, the J end lost 6 bases, and 9 bases lay between the germline ends. This CDR3 is CASSLRTDGYTF. The CDR3 DNA follows: TGTGCCAGCAGCCTTCGGACCGATGGCTACACCTTC.

Comments on this clone: The limits of the CDR3 on the DNA are not certain, so only TCRdb's listed CDR3 is given. V gene TRBV9 combines with J gene TRBJ1-1. Germline V gene data show CDR1 as SGDLS and CDR2 as YYNGEE. The CDR3 length equals 12 residues, ends included. CDR3 protein: CASSVGVGTTFF.